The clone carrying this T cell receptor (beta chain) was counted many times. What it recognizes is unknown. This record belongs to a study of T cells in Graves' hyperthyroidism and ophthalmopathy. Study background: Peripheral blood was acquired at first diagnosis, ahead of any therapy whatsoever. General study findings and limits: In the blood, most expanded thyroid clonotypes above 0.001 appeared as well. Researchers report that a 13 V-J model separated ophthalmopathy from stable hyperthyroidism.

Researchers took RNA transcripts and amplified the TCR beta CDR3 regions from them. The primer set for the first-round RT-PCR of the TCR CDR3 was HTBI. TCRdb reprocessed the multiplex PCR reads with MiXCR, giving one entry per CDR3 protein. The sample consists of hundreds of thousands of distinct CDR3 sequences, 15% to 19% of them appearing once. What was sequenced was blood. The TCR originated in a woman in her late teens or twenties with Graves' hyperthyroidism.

Here the CDR3 reads CASSPRQGYEQYF. The DNA for the CDR3 is TGTGCCAGCTCACCACGACAGGGCTACGAGCAGTACTTC. The J gene is TRBJ2-7, the V gene TRBV18; TRBD1 aligns across 7 bases. The germline V gene encodes CDR1 KGHSH and CDR2 LQKENI. Trimming took 1 base from V and 3 from J; bases not matched to a gene: 0. This CDR3 has 13 amino acids.